The 26 T cell receptor beta chains below come from one sample, sequenced in a study of blood T cell repertoires in COVID-19. Assay: immunoSEQ multiplex PCR; the TCRdb copy retains only in-frame clones and omits some. Of 150,000 to 200,000 clones listed, 70% to 90% are singletons. Sequencing was performed on peripheral blood. All receptors derive from a man aged 60 to 75 with acute or convalescent COVID-19.

The V and J genes are TRBV9 and TRBJ2-3; 7 bases agree with TRBD2. The CDR3 is made up of 15 amino acids. Trimming at V came to 0 bases and at J to 5 bases, leaving 6 bases not matched to a gene. Germline V gene data show CDR1 as SGDLS and CDR2 as YYNGEE. This chain's CDR3 is CASSVGVAGRDTQYF. CDR3 in DNA: TGTGCCAGCAGCGTAGGGGTAGCGGGTAGAGATACGCAGTATTTT.

The V call is TRBV5-1, the J call TRBJ1-1, with 9 nucleotides matching TRBD1. With 1 base clipped from V and 7 bases from J, the junction kept 5 bases outside the gene matches. Per the germline V gene, CDR1 is SGHRS and CDR2 is YFSETQ. The CDR3 is made up of 14 amino acids. Here the CDR3 reads CASSLLGQGGEAFF. CDR3 DNA: TGCGCCAGCAGCTTGTTGGGACAGGGCGGTGAAGCTTTCTTT.

The V call is TRBV28, the J call TRBJ2-5, with D perhaps matching TRBD2 (5 bases). From germline, CDR1 is MDHEN and CDR2 SYDVKM. V lost 7 bases to trimming and J lost 1 base, with 13 bases between them. CDR3 length: 14 residues. CDR3 protein: CASTRGGPQETQYF. In DNA, the CDR3 is TGTGCCAGCACTCGGGGTGGTCCCCAAGAGACCCAGTACTTC.

This chain connects TRBV12-3 or TRBV12-4 to TRBJ1-1, with D tentatively TRBD1 (6 bases). The CDR3 has 13 residues. Trimming took off 3 bases at V and 5 bases at J, with 10 bases between the two ends. The CDR3 region has the DNA TGTGCCAGCAGTTTGAACAGGGTAACTGAAGCTTTCTTT. It codes for CASSLNRVTEAFF.

The chain employs TRBV10-1 and TRBJ2-3; 9 positions match TRBD1. The CDR3 contains 14 residues. Germline V gene lookup returns CDR1 WNHNN and CDR2 SYGVQD (reference sequence). With 6 bases clipped from V and 2 bases from J, the junction kept 3 bases outside the gene matches. CDR3 sequence reads: CASSRDRVTDTQYF. The CDR3 DNA follows: TGCGCCAGCAGCCGGGACAGGGTCACAGATACGCAGTATTTT.

V usage is TRBV7-9 and J usage is TRBJ2-1, with 10 bases identical to TRBD2. This CDR3 region has 19 residues. The V and J ends lost 10 bases and 7 bases, in that order; junction bases with no gene match: 25. Germline V gives CDR1 SEHNR, CDR2 FQNEAQ (reference sequence). The DNA for the CDR3 is TGTGCCACCACCCCGGGACAAAAGGCAGCGGGAGGGCCGAGTAATGAGCAGTTCTTC. As protein: CATTPGQKAAGGPSNEQFF.

The V and J genes are TRBV7-9 and TRBJ2-1; possible D gene TRBD2, 5 bases. V lost 4 bases and J lost 12, with 16 bases in between. Germline V lookup: CDR1 SEHNR, CDR2 FQNEAQ (reference sequence). The length of the CDR3 is 13 residues. In DNA form, the CDR3 reads TGTGCCAGCAGCTCTAGCCTTTCTAAAGGGCAGTTCTTC. It yields the protein CASSSSLSKGQFF. The whole variable domain, remainder taken from reference TRBV7-9 and TRBJ2-1, is DTGVSQNPRHKITKRGQNVTFRCDPISEHNRLYWYRQTLGQGPEFLTYFQNEAQLEKSRLLSDRFSAERPKGSFSTLEIQRTEQGDSAMYLCASSSSLSKGQFFGPGTRLTVL.

The chain has TRBV7-8 and TRBJ2-7; the match to TRBD2 covers 9 bases. Germline loops: CDR1 SGHVS, CDR2 FQNEAQ. The CDR3 extends over 13 amino acids. V shed 6 bases and J 5 bases; nucleotides not matched to a gene: 5. The CDR3: CASRTAGGHEQYF. CDR3 DNA sequence: TGTGCCAGCAGGACAGCGGGAGGCCACGAGCAGTACTTC.

The V gene is TRBV5-1, the J gene TRBJ1-6, with 8 positions matching TRBD1. This CDR3 contains 15 residues. Trimming cost V 5 bases and J 5 bases; bases outside gene matches: 6. Germline V gene sequence: CDR1 SGHRS, CDR2 YFSETQ. The CDR3 region is CASSSGQGDNSPLHF. CDR3 DNA sequence: TGCGCCAGCAGTTCCGGACAGGGTGATAATTCACCCCTCCACTTT.

This clone was picked up one time. The chain has TRBV4-1 and TRBJ2-7; TRBD1 might be the D (5 bases). This CDR3 is 15 amino acids long. From germline, CDR1 is MGHRA and CDR2 YSYEKL. Trimming stripped 1 base from V and 7 bases from J, with 17 bases between. This CDR3 is CASSQVGGHHREQYF. Written as DNA, the CDR3 is TGCGCCAGCAGCCAAGTGGGTGGACACCATAGGGAGCAGTACTTC.

DNA of the CDR3: TGCGCCAGCAGCAGGGATAGCAATCAGCCCCAGCATTTT. Translation gives CASSRDSNQPQHF. V usage is TRBV10-2 and J usage is TRBJ1-5; D is perhaps TRBD1 (5 bases). V gave up 6 bases and J gave up 0 bases, with 6 bases separating them. The CDR3 spans 13 residues. CDR1 is WSHSY, CDR2 SAAADI, per germline.

The J gene is TRBJ2-1, the V gene TRBV15; TRBD2 is a possible D gene (5 bases). The V gene's germline CDR1 is LNHNV and CDR2 YYDKDF (reference sequence). The V end lost 0 bases, the J end lost 0 bases, and 9 bases lay between the germline ends. The length of the CDR3 is 16 residues. The CDR3 sequence: CATSRERVSSYNEQFF. The CDR3 nucleotides are TGTGCCACCAGCAGAGAGAGGGTCAGCTCCTACAATGAGCAGTTCTTC.

The table lists this clone with a few counts. The chain is built from TRBV7-2 and TRBJ2-1; 16 bases are a match to TRBD2. The CDR3 contains 19 residues. Trimming cost V 5 bases and J 5 bases; bases outside gene matches: 12. Germline V lookup: CDR1 SGHTA, CDR2 FQGNSA. The chain's CDR3 is CASSPKPGLAGGLNNEQFF. Here the CDR3 DNA reads TGTGCCAGCAGCCCAAAGCCGGGACTAGCGGGGGGGTTGAACAATGAGCAGTTCTTC.

DNA for the CDR3: TGTGCCAGCAGCGAGGGGGGGGATCCTGGCTACACCTTC. It is translated as CASSEGGDPGYTF. This chain uses TRBV28 with TRBJ1-2, with a possible D match to TRBD1 (6 bases). From germline, CDR1 is MDHEN and CDR2 SYDVKM. Between the trimmed V and J ends, which lost 6 bases and 7 bases, there was a span of 15 bases. The CDR3 has 13 amino acids.

The chain combines TRBV5-1 with TRBJ2-5; 7 bases match TRBD1. CDR1 is SGHRS and CDR2 is YFSETQ in the germline V gene. This CDR3 is built from 16 residues. V was pared by 4 bases and J by 2 bases, with 11 bases of the junction left unmatched. This CDR3 is CASSTGQLTTQETQYF. CDR3 bases: TGCGCCAGCAGCACGGGACAGCTAACGACTCAAGAGACCCAGTACTTC.

The chain combines TRBV18 with TRBJ2-1, with TRBD2 identical over 11 bases. Trimming removed 6 bases from V and 7 bases from J; junction bases left unmatched: 11. The CDR3 totals 16 residues. The germline CDR1 and CDR2 sequences are KGHSH and LQKENI. The CDR3 is CASSVVAGGPQNEQFF. CDR3 coding DNA: TGTGCCAGCTCGGTTGTAGCGGGAGGGCCTCAGAATGAGCAGTTCTTC.

The rearrangement joins TRBV27 to TRBJ1-2, with D hard to call. Trimming took off 0 bases at V and 2 bases at J, with 10 bases between the two ends. This CDR3 comprises 15 residues. Germline V gene lookup returns CDR1 MNHEY and CDR2 SMNVEV (reference sequence). DNA of the CDR3: TGTGCCAGCAGTTTATCGCGGGTAGCGAACTATGGCTACACCTTC. Protein: CASSLSRVANYGYTF.

V usage is TRBV19 and J usage is TRBJ2-1; TRBD2 matches 15 bases. CDR3 length: 17 amino acids. Germline V gene lookup returns CDR1 LNHDA and CDR2 SQIVND (reference sequence). The V segment lost 4 bases and the J segment 4 bases; nucleotides outside the gene matches: 5. CDR3 region: CASSKGTSGRYYNEQFF. Here the CDR3 DNA reads TGTGCCAGTAGTAAGGGGACTAGCGGGAGGTATTACAATGAGCAGTTCTTC.

In this sample, this clone turned up once. The V gene is TRBV9, the J gene TRBJ1-1; TRBD1 might be the D (5 bases). Germline-derived CDR1 and CDR2 are SGDLS and YYNGEE. Trimming removed 0 bases from V and 1 base from J, with 16 bases in between. This CDR3 has 17 residues. The CDR3 DNA follows: TGTGCCAGCAGCGTAGGACAGAGCAGTAGGGGGAACACTGAAGCTTTCTTT. Encoded protein: CASSVGQSSRGNTEAFF.

J is TRBJ2-7 and V is TRBV5-1; D gene uncertain. The length of the CDR3 is 13 residues. Germline loops: CDR1 SGHRS, CDR2 YFSETQ. Between the trimmed V and J ends, which lost 5 bases and 2 bases, there was a span of 11 bases. The CDR3 loop is CASRSSGTYEQYF. CDR3 in DNA: TGCGCCAGCAGGTCTAGTGGTACCTACGAGCAGTACTTC.

The chain joins TRBV19 to TRBJ2-2; 7 bases are shared with TRBD1. The V gene's germline CDR1 is LNHDA and CDR2 SQIVND (reference sequence). The CDR3 is 15 residues long. V lost 5 bases to trimming and J lost 5 bases; unmatched junction nucleotides: 8. In nucleotides, the CDR3 is TGTGCCAGTAGTGACTCGGACAGGAGGACCGGGGAGCTGTTTTTT. It codes for CASSDSDRRTGELFF.

This chain uses TRBV9 with TRBJ2-1; 7 positions match TRBD1. V was pared by 0 bases and J by 2 bases, with 5 bases of the junction left unmatched. The CDR3 totals 16 residues. From germline, CDR1 is SGDLS and CDR2 YYNGEE. The DNA for the CDR3 is TGTGCCAGCAGCGTAGGGGGCCAGGGGGCCTACAATGAGCAGTTCTTC. This gives the protein CASSVGGQGAYNEQFF. Full variable domain (rest looked up from reference TRBV9 and TRBJ2-1): DSGVTQTPKHLITATGQRVTLRCSPRSGDLSVYWYQQSLDQGLQFLIQYYNGEERAKGNILERFSAQQFPDLHSELNLSSLELGDSALYFCASSVGGQGAYNEQFFGPGTRLTVL.

The V gene is TRBV7-6, the J gene TRBJ1-4; 7 positions match TRBD1. Germline V lookup: CDR1 SGHVS, CDR2 FNYEAQ. The ends lost 5 bases at V and 3 bases at J; junction bases unmatched: 6. The CDR3 is 15 residues long. This CDR3 is CASSLGGTANEKLFF. CDR3 nucleotide sequence: TGTGCCAGCAGCCTAGGGGGGACAGCTAATGAAAAACTGTTTTTT.

The chain is built from TRBV28 and TRBJ2-7, with 8 bases that match TRBD1. J lost 5 bases, V lost 0 bases, and 9 bases had no gene match. The CDR3 totals 16 residues. Germline assignment: CDR1 MDHEN and CDR2 SYDVKM. The DNA of the CDR3 is TGTGCCAGCAGTTTATGGGCAGGGGGCGCTGAAAACGAGCAGTACTTC. This codes for CASSLWAGGAENEQYF. The full variable domain, completed using reference TRBV28 and TRBJ2-7, is DVKVTQSSRYLVKRTGEKVFLECVQDMDHENMFWYRQDPGLGLRLIYFSYDVKMKEKGDIPEGYSVSREKKERFSLILESASTNQTSMYLCASSLWAGGAENEQYFGPGTRLTVT.

The V and J genes are TRBV19 and TRBJ1-2; the D gene is possibly TRBD1 (6 bases). Germline V gene sequence: CDR1 LNHDA, CDR2 SQIVND (reference sequence). Trimming took 7 bases from V and 10 from J, leaving 19 bases between them. The CDR3 is made up of 13 amino acids. CDR3 coding DNA: TGTGCCAGTACCCCCGGGGGGCGTCTCGACTACACCTTC. Amino acids: CASTPGGRLDYTF.

This clone appeared a single time. The genes are TRBV7-2 and TRBJ2-4, with 14 bases that match TRBD2. Germline CDR1 SGHTA, CDR2 FQGNSA. The trim removed 2 bases at V and 0 bases at J, leaving 6 bases unmatched. This CDR3 contains 19 residues. The CDR3 region is CASSLSGTSGSLAKNIQYF. As DNA, the CDR3 is TGTGCCAGCAGCTTATCAGGGACTAGCGGGAGTCTAGCCAAAAACATTCAGTACTTC.